Listed here are 11 T cell receptor beta chains from one sample, sequenced in a study of blood T cell repertoires in COVID-19. Produced via immunoSEQ multiplex PCR; TCRdb's table is partial and in-frame only. Seen here are 100,000 to 150,000 clones, 81% observed once, and the top ten hold about 18%. The sequencing input was peripheral blood. The receptors originated from a man aged 30 to 39 with COVID-19, enrolled during active disease.

This chain connects TRBV6-5 to TRBJ1-2; D gene unclear. This CDR3 has 15 residues. The germline CDR1 and CDR2 sequences are MNHEY and SVGAGI. Trimming shortened V by 2 bases and J by 3 bases, and 13 bases separated the two germline ends. The CDR3 loop is CASSYGGEGDYGYTF. The CDR3 nucleotides are TGTGCCAGCAGTTACGGCGGGGAGGGTGACTATGGCTACACCTTC.

This CDR3 is CASSIGAGVSSYEQYF. CDR3 in DNA: TGTGCCAGTAGTATAGGAGCGGGGGTGAGCTCCTACGAGCAGTACTTC. V is TRBV19 and J is TRBJ2-7, with 8 positions matching TRBD2. The CDR3 contains 16 residues. Trimming removed 1 base from V and 0 bases from J; junction bases left unmatched: 5. CDR1 and CDR2 from the germline V gene are LNHDA and SQIVND (reference sequence).

This clone showed up many times. The J gene is TRBJ1-3, the V gene TRBV12-5, with a tentative D call TRBD1 (6 bases). Germline CDR1 reads LGHNT; CDR2 reads FRNRAP. The V and J ends lost 4 bases and 0 bases respectively, with 7 bases between them. The CDR3 has 14 amino acids. CDR3 sequence (DNA): TGTGCTAGTGGTTCGACAGGCTCTGGAAACACCATATATTTT. This sequence encodes CASGSTGSGNTIYF.

The chain joins TRBV29-1 to TRBJ2-5, with 8 nucleotides matching TRBD2. After removal of 0 bases from V and 5 bases from J, the junction contained 2 bases not matched to a gene. The CDR3 is 13 residues long. Germline V gives CDR1 SQVTM, CDR2 ANQGSEA. The CDR3 reads CSVEDVAGETQYF. CDR3 in DNA: TGCAGCGTTGAAGATGTAGCGGGGGAGACCCAGTACTTC.

The gene calls are TRBV5-1 and TRBJ2-5, with TRBD1 matching over 8 bases. Germline V CDR1 and CDR2: SGHRS, YFSETQ. There are 14 residues in the CDR3. V gave up 4 bases and J gave up 3 bases; unmatched junction bases: 5. The CDR3 nucleotides read TGCGCCAGCAGCAATACAGGGGGGAAAGAGACCCAGTACTTC. Protein: CASSNTGGKETQYF.

V gene TRBV7-6 combines with J gene TRBJ1-6; D not certain. The germline CDR1 and CDR2 sequences are SGHVS and FNYEAQ. Trimming shortened V by 2 bases and J by 8 bases, and 10 bases separated the two germline ends. The CDR3 sequence is 14 residues long. As DNA, the CDR3 is TGTGCCAGCAGCTTAACGGAGAGGGATTCACCCCTCCACTTT. Its translation is CASSLTERDSPLHF.

The chain joins TRBV11-1 to TRBJ2-7, with D unresolved. Germline CDR1 reads SGHAT; CDR2 reads FQDESV (reference sequence). The germline V and J ends were trimmed by 5 bases and 4 bases, with 18 bases remaining between them. The CDR3 extends over 15 amino acids. The CDR3 region is CASSAEYLLRYEQYF. The CDR3, as DNA: TGTGCCAGCAGCGCTGAATACCTGCTCAGGTACGAGCAGTACTTC.

The chain has TRBV7-9 and TRBJ1-6; 7 positions match TRBD1. Unmatched junction bases numbered 3, after V lost 5 bases and J lost 5 bases. The CDR3 extends over 14 amino acids. From germline, CDR1 is SEHNR and CDR2 FQNEAQ (reference sequence). The chain's CDR3 is CASSPDRDNSPLHF. In DNA form, the CDR3 reads TGTGCCAGCAGCCCCGACAGGGATAATTCACCCCTCCACTTT.

V gene TRBV19 combines with J gene TRBJ1-4; 9 positions match TRBD1. The CDR3 consists of 20 residues. The germline gives CDR1 LNHDA, CDR2 SQIVND (reference sequence). The J segment lost 7 bases and the V segment lost 5 bases, leaving 23 bases of the junction unmatched. CDR3 residues: CASSPRRDRASKSSGEKLFF. In DNA, the CDR3 is TGTGCCAGTAGTCCAAGAAGGGACAGGGCCTCTAAATCGTCGGGTGAAAAACTGTTTTTT. Looking up the rest from reference TRBV19 and TRBJ1-4 gives the full variable domain: DGGITQSPKYLFRKEGQNVTLSCEQNLNHDAMYWYRQDPGQGLRLIYYSQIVNDFQKGDIAEGYSVSREKKESFPLTVTSAQKNPTAFYLCASSPRRDRASKSSGEKLFFGSGTQLSVL.

The chain combines TRBV19 with TRBJ1-2, with D possibly matching TRBD1 (5 bases). V was shortened by 5 bases and J by 3 bases, with 22 bases between the two germline ends. Germline V lookup: CDR1 LNHDA, CDR2 SQIVND (reference sequence). The CDR3 covers 17 residues. The CDR3 nucleotides read TGTGCCAGTAGTCCCTCCGCGGGGACCGACCGCTACTATGGCTACACCTTC. Translated, it gives CASSPSAGTDRYYGYTF.

The chain employs TRBV6-5 and TRBJ1-2; 9 bases map to TRBD1. The CDR3 runs to 15 residues. From germline, CDR1 is MNHEY and CDR2 SVGAGI. V lost 7 bases, J lost 5 bases, and 11 bases stayed unmatched. CDR3 loop: CASNSWTGTGYGYTF. In DNA, the CDR3 is TGTGCCAGCAACTCCTGGACCGGGACAGGGTATGGCTACACCTTC.